The 12 T cell receptor beta chains given below trace back to one sample, sequenced in a study of tissue T cells after allogeneic stem cell transplantation. Profiling relied on immunoSEQ multiplex PCR, and the TCRdb table lists in-frame clones only, not all of them. The sample shows approximately 45,000 clones, about 73% of them seen only once. The specimen sequenced was sorted cells pooled from one or two spleens. The receptors originated from a pool of C57BL/6 mice in good health.

Concerning this clone itself: Gene names are mouse gene names. Read sequence stops 1 residue before the CDR3 end, and the germline J gene provides the missing end. The chain joins TRBV3 to TRBJ2-1; 9 positions match TRBD2. The V gene's germline CDR1 is SNHLY and CDR2 FYNGKV (reference sequence). The CDR3 is 15 amino acids. J gave up 7 bases and V 3 bases, and 7 bases lay outside the gene matches. The part of the CDR3 DNA that was read is TGTGCCAGCAGCTTTTGGGGGGGCGCTGGGGCTGAGCAGTTC. As protein: CASSFWGGAGAEQF. The whole CDR3 is CASSFWGGAGAEQFF.

Of note for this clone: Genes and germline are mouse. With the read ending 1 residue before the CDR3 end, the germline J gene is used to fill in that end. V usage is TRBV24 and J usage is TRBJ1-1; TRBD1 is a possible D gene (6 bases). The CDR3 is made up of 15 amino acids. CDR1 is KGHTA, CDR2 FRNEEI, per germline. V was shortened by 4 bases and J by 5 bases, with 17 bases between the two germline ends. CDR3 DNA, as far as it was read: TGTGCCAGCAGTCCCCCGGACCCAGGGGAGACAGAAGTCTTC. It translates to CASSPPDPGETEVF. The full CDR3 protein reads CASSPPDPGETEVFF.

Turning to this clone: Genes and germline are mouse. Read data end 1 residue before the CDR3 end; the end is taken from the germline J gene. The chain joins TRBV16 to TRBJ2-4, with 11 bases that match TRBD2. V was pared by 0 bases and J by 1 base, with 3 bases of the junction left unmatched. Germline values: CDR1 SGHSA, CDR2 FRNQAP. The CDR3 is 17 amino acids. Incomplete CDR3 DNA: TGTGCAAGCAGCTTAGATAAACTGGGGGGGCGTCAAAACACCTTGTAC. Translated, it gives CASSLDKLGGRQNTLY. In full, the CDR3 reads CASSLDKLGGRQNTLYF.

A note on this clone: The genes and germline here are from mouse. The CDR3 is cut off 1 residue early in the read; its end comes from the germline J gene. This rearrangement joins TRBV15 to TRBJ1-1; 7 nucleotides agree with TRBD1. There are 14 residues in the CDR3. J lost 0 bases, V lost 4 bases, and 2 bases had no gene match. The germline gives CDR1 SGHND, CDR2 FRSKSL. CDR3 sequence: CASSSGTANTEVFF. CDR3 bases read: TGTGCCAGCAGTTCCGGGACAGCAAACACAGAAGTCTTC.

This clone was observed a few times. Germline and genes here are mouse. With the read ending 1 residue before the CDR3 end, the germline J gene is used to fill in that end. The rearrangement joins TRBV24 to TRBJ2-3; TRBD1 is a possible D gene (5 bases). The CDR3 covers 13 residues. Trimming stripped 3 bases from V and 1 base from J, with 5 bases between. From germline, CDR1 is KGHTA and CDR2 FRNEEI. CDR3 bases read: TGTGCCAGCAGTCTCAGGGGTGCAGAAACGCTGTAT. Translated: CASSLRGAETLY. The entire CDR3 protein is CASSLRGAETLYF.

There are a few counts of this clone. Gene names and germline match the mouse. The CDR3 end is not reached by the read, which stops 1 residue before it; the germline J gene fills it in. Other DNA variants within this sample encode the same CDR3. V and J are TRBV1 and TRBJ2-7, with 9 bases identical to TRBD2. The CDR3 is 15 residues long. The ends lost 0 bases at V and 2 bases at J; junction bases unmatched: 2. CDR1 is NSQYPW, CDR2 LRSPGD, per germline (reference sequence). The part of the CDR3 DNA that was read is TGCACCTGCAGTGCAGACCACTGGGGGGCCTATGAACAGTAC. Amino acid sequence: CTCSADHWGAYEQY. The complete CDR3 reads CTCSADHWGAYEQYF. Together with reference TRBV1 and TRBJ2-7, the CDR3 gives the full variable domain: VTLLEQNPRWRLVPRGQAVNLRCILKNSQYPWMSWYQQDLQKQLQWLFTLRSPGDKEVKSLPGADYLATRVTDTELRLQVANMSQGRTLYCTCSADHWGAYEQYFGPGTRLTVL.

In the case of this clone: Gene names follow the mouse nomenclature. From the germline J gene comes the end of the CDR3, since the read stops 1 residue before it. This chain connects TRBV1 to TRBJ2-4, with D possibly TRBD1 on 5 matching bases. V lost 1 base and J lost 2, with 10 bases in between. The CDR3 runs to 15 residues. Per germline, CDR1 NSQYPW and CDR2 LRSPGD (reference sequence). This CDR3 reads CTCSAGSRDQNTLYF. CDR3 DNA (partial): TGCACCTGCAGTGCAGGTAGCAGGGATCAAAACACCTTGTAC.

Remarks on this clone: Gene names refer to mouse genes. Read data end 1 residue before the CDR3 end; the end is taken from the germline J gene. The chain links TRBV15 to TRBJ2-3; D is ambiguous. Trimming shortened V by 3 bases and J by 1 base, and 8 bases separated the two germline ends. Germline V gene lookup returns CDR1 SGHND and CDR2 FRSKSL. This CDR3 spans 14 amino acids. The CDR3 bases that were read are TGTGCCAGCAGTTTCGGAATGGGTGCAGAAACGCTGTAT. Residues: CASSFGMGAETLY. The whole CDR3 reads CASSFGMGAETLYF.

Details on this clone: Gene names are mouse gene names. The read gets to within 1 residue of the CDR3 end, and the germline J gene fills in the rest. V gene TRBV12-2 combines with J gene TRBJ2-3, with D possibly TRBD2 on 6 matching bases. V was trimmed by 0 bases and J by 0 bases, leaving 9 bases between them. CDR1 is SGHLS and CDR2 is HYDKME in the germline V gene. The CDR3 spans 15 residues. CDR3 residues: CASSLEGTSAETLYF. The DNA read from the CDR3 is TGTGCCAGCTCTCTCGAGGGGACTAGTGCAGAAACGCTGTAT.

In regard to this clone: Gene names and germline refer to mouse. The read falls 1 residue short of the CDR3 end, and the missing part is taken from the germline J gene. The genes are TRBV3 and TRBJ1-4, with D unclear. The V gene's germline CDR1 is SNHLY and CDR2 FYNGKV (reference sequence). The CDR3 extends over 12 amino acids. V dropped 1 base and J dropped 4 bases, with 1 base sitting between them. The CDR3 DNA, read in part, is TGTGCCAGCAGCTTAGGCAACGAAAGATTATTT. It yields the protein CASSLGNERLF. The whole CDR3 sequence reads CASSLGNERLFF.

This clone was seen a few times. Gene and germline names: mouse. Coverage ceases 1 residue before the CDR3 finishes, and the germline J gene fills in the end. The V and J genes are TRBV2 and TRBJ2-7; possibly TRBD2 for D (5 bases). Germline V gene sequence: CDR1 LGHNA, CDR2 YSYQKL. Trimming cost V 0 bases and J 3 bases, with 9 bases left between them. The CDR3 consists of 14 residues. The CDR3 bases that were read are TGTGCCAGCAGCCAAGACTGGGTCCGCTATGAACAGTAC. Encoded protein: CASSQDWVRYEQY. The whole CDR3 region reads CASSQDWVRYEQYF.

A note on this clone: Genes here carry mouse names. The read comes to an end 1 residue before the CDR3 does, leaving the germline J gene to fill in the end. The chain couples TRBV2 to TRBJ1-1, with 8 bases that match TRBD1. Per the germline V gene, CDR1 is LGHNA and CDR2 is YSYQKL. The J segment lost 10 bases and the V segment lost 0 bases, leaving 4 bases of the junction unmatched. The CDR3 has 13 amino acids. CDR3 DNA, as far as it was read: TGTGCCAGCAGCCAAGAGCCAGGGGGCATAGTCTTC. This gives the protein CASSQEPGGIVF. Given in full, the CDR3 is CASSQEPGGIVFF.